This T cell receptor (beta chain) is drawn from a study of memory CD4+ T cells and cytomegalovirus serostatus. Germline CDR1 GTSNPN, CDR2 SVGIG (reference sequence). V trimming: 0 bases; J trimming: 1 base; junction bases outside the gene matches: 4. The CDR3 consists of 15 residues. The study's findings and limits: Each of 55 to 80 CMV-associated TCRbeta sequences occurred in one to five individuals.

The sort gate was single viable CD3+CD4+CD8-CD45RO+ cells for memory CD4+ T cells. CMV serostatus came from serum IgG against pp150, pp28, p38, p52. Clones were read by immunoSEQ multiplex PCR, and TCRdb kept only the in-frame ones, dropping some. Of 40,000 to 60,000 clones in the sample, 78% were seen once. A word on this clone: Its antigen is still unknown.

This chain connects TRBV30 to TRBJ1-2, with 8 bases that match TRBD1. Sequenced input: memory CD4+ T cells from blood. This clonotype was sampled from an adult in good health and CMV-seronegative. The CDR3 here is CAWSVGTGYNYGYTF. The CDR3 DNA reads as TGTGCCTGGAGTGTAGGGACAGGATATAACTATGGCTACACCTTC.